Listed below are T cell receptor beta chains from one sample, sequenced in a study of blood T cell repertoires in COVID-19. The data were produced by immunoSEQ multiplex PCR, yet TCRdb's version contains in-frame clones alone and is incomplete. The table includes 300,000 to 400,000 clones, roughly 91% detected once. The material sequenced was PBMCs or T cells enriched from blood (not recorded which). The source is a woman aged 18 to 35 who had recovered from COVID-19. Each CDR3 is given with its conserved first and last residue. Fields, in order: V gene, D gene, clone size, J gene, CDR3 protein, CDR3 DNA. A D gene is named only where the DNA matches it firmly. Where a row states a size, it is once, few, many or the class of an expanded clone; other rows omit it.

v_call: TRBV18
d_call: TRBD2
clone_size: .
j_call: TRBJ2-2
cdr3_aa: CASSPNANTGAGAGELFF
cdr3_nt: TGTGCCAGCTCACCGAACGCGAATACAGGAGCGGGGGCCGGGGAGCTGTTTTTT

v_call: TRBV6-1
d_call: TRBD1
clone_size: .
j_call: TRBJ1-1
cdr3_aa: CASSERQGTEAFF
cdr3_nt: TGTGCCAGCAGTGAACGACAGGGTACTGAAGCTTTCTTT

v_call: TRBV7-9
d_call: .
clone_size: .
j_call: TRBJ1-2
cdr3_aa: CASSPGGATGYTF
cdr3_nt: TGTGCCAGCAGCCCTGGGGGCGCGACCGGCTACACCTTC

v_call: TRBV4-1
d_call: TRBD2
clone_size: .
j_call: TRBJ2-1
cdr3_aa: CAGASGGLNEQFF
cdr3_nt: TGCGCCGGAGCTAGCGGGGGGCTCAATGAGCAGTTCTTC

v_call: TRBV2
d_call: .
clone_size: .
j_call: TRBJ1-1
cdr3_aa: CASSEARVLFDWEAFF
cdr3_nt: TGTGCCAGCAGTGAAGCGCGGGTTCTGTTTGATTGGGAAGCTTTCTTT

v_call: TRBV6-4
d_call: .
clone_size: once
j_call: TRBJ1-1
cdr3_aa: CASSEQGWGTEAFF
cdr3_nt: TGTGCCAGCAGTGAACAGGGCTGGGGCACTGAAGCTTTCTTT

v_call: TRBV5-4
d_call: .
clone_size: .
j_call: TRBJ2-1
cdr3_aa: CASSLGQGSYNEQFF
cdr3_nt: TGTGCCAGCAGCTTAGGCCAGGGCTCCTACAATGAGCAGTTCTTC

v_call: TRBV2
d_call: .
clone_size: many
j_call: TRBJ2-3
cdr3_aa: CASSELEGQDTQYF
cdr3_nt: TGTGCCAGCAGTGAGTTGGAGGGACAGGATACGCAGTATTTT

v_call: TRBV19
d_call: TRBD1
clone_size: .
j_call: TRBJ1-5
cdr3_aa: CASSSWTGSNQPQHF
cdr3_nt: TGTGCCAGTAGTAGCTGGACAGGTAGCAATCAGCCCCAGCATTTT

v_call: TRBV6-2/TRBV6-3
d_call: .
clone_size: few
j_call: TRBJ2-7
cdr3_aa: CASSYSVGQSSYEQYF
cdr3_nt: TGTGCCAGCAGTTACTCGGTGGGGCAGAGCTCCTACGAGCAGTACTTC

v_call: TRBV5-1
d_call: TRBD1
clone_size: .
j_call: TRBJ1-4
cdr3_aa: CASSPFLGRGREKLFF
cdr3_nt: TGCGCCAGCAGCCCGTTTCTGGGAAGGGGGCGGGAAAAACTGTTTTTT

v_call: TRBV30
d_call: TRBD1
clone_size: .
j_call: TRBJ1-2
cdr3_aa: CAWSRQGGGYTF
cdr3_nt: TGTGCCTGGAGTCGACAGGGTGGTGGCTACACCTTC

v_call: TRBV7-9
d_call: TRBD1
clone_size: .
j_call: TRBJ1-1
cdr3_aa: CASSLGQGIDTEAFF
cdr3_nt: TGTGCCAGCAGCTTAGGACAGGGGATTGACACTGAAGCTTTCTTT

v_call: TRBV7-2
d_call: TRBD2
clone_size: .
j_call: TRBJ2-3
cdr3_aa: CASSPERGGTDTQYF
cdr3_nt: TGTGCCAGCAGCCCTGAGCGGGGGGGTACAGATACGCAGTATTTT

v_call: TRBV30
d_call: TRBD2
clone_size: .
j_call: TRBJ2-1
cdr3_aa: CAWTRGVGNEQFF
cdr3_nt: TGTGCCTGGACACGGGGGGTCGGCAATGAGCAGTTCTTC

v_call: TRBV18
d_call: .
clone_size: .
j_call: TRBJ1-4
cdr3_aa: CASSPRRNEKLFF
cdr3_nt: TGTGCCAGCTCACCCAGGCGAAATGAAAAACTGTTTTTT

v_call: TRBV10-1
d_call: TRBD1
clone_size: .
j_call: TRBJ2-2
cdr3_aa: CASSESTLGDRGFTGELFF
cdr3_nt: TGCGCCAGCAGTGAGTCGACTCTGGGGGACAGGGGATTCACCGGGGAGCTGTTTTTT

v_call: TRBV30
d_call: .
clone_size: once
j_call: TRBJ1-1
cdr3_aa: CAWSVQGGAWTEAFF
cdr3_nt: TGTGCCTGGAGTGTACAAGGTGGGGCATGGACTGAAGCTTTCTTT

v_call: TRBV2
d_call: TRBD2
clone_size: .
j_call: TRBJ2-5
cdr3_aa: CASSEWAGVQETQYF
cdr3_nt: TGTGCCAGCAGTGAATGGGCGGGGGTGCAAGAGACCCAGTACTTC

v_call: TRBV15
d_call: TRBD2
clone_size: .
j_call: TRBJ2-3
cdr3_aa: CATSKTRLADSDTQYF
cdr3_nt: TGTGCCACCAGCAAAACACGACTAGCGGACTCAGATACGCAGTATTTT

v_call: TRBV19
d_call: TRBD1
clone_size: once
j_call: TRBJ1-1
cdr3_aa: CASSFGTGDTEAFF
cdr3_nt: TGTGCCAGTAGTTTTGGGACAGGAGATACTGAAGCTTTCTTT

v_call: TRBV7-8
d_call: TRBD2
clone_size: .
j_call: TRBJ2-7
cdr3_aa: CASSSSSGGMYEQYF
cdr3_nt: TGTGCCAGCAGCTCTTCTAGCGGGGGGATGTACGAGCAGTACTTC

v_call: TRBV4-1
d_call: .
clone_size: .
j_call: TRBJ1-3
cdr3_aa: CASSQEPGNTIYF
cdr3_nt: TGCGCCAGCAGCCAAGAACCAGGGAACACCATATATTTT

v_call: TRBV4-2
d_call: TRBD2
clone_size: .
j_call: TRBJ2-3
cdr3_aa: CASSQDTGGGRADTQYF
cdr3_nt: TGTGCCAGCAGCCAAGATACCGGGGGGGGCCGCGCAGATACGCAGTATTTT

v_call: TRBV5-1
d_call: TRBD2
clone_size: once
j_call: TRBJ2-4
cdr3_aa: CASSQIAGENIQYF
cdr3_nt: TGCGCCAGCAGCCAAATAGCGGGGGAAAACATTCAGTACTTC

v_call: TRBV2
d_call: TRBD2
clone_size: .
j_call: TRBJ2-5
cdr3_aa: CASSEGLAGDQETQYF
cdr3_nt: TGTGCCAGCAGTGAAGGACTAGCGGGGGATCAAGAGACCCAGTACTTC

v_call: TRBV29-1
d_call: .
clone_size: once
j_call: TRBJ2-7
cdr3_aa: CSVDREIYEQYF
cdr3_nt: TGCAGCGTTGACAGGGAAATCTACGAGCAGTACTTC

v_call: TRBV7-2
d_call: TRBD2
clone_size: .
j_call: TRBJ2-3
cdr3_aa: CASSLIAAGGSTDTQYF
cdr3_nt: TGTGCCAGCAGCTTAATTGCCGCGGGGGGAAGCACAGATACGCAGTATTTT

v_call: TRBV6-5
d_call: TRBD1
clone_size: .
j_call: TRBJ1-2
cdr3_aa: CASRGRDRGYTF
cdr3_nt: TGTGCCAGCAGAGGCCGGGACAGAGGCTACACCTTC

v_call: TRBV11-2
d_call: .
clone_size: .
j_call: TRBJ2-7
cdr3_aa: CASSDYYEQYF
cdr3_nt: TGTGCCAGCAGCGACTACTACGAGCAGTACTTC

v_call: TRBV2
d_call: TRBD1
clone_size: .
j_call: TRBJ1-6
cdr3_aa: CASRVQGASNSPLHF
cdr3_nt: TGTGCCAGCAGGGTACAGGGGGCGAGTAATTCACCCCTCCACTTT

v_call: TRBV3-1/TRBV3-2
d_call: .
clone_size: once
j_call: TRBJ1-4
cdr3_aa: CASSPNLGGKLFF
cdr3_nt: TGTGCCAGCAGCCCCAACCTCGGGGGAAAACTGTTTTTT

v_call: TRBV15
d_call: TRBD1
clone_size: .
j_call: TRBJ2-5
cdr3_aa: CATSSPRTGGFQETQYF
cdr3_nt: TGTGCCACCAGCAGTCCCCGGACAGGGGGATTCCAAGAGACCCAGTACTTC

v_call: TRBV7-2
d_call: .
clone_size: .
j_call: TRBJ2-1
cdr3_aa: CASSLDSGYNEQFF
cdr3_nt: TGTGCCAGCAGCTTAGATTCAGGCTACAATGAGCAGTTCTTC

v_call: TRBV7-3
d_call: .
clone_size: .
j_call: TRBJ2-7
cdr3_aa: CASSFSPDQEQYF
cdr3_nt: TGTGCCAGCAGCTTTTCCCCAGATCAAGAGCAGTACTTC

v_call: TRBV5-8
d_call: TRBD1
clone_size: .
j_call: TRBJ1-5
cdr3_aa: CASSLIRTGRALFQPQHF
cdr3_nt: TGTGCCAGCAGCTTGATCCGGACAGGCAGGGCCCTCTTTCAGCCCCAGCATTTT

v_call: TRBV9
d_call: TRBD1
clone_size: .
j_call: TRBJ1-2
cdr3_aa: CASSPHPGTGDYGYTF
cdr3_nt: TGTGCCAGCAGCCCCCATCCAGGGACAGGGGACTATGGCTACACCTTC

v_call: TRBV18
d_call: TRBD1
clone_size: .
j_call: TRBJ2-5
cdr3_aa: CASSPRQGETQYF
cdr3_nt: TGTGCCAGCTCACCGCGACAGGGGGAGACCCAGTACTTC

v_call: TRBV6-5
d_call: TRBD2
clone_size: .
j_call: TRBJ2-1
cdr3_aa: CASSRTSGEYEQFF
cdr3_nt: TGTGCCAGCAGTCGGACTAGCGGGGAATATGAGCAGTTCTTC

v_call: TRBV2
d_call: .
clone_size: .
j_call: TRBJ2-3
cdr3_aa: CASSNKRLRTDTQYF
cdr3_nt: TGTGCCAGCAGTAACAAAAGACTCCGCACAGATACGCAGTATTTT

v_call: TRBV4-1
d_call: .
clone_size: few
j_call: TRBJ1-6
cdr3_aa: CASSHRDTDSPLHF
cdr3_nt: TGCGCCAGCAGCCACAGGGACACCGATTCACCCCTCCACTTT

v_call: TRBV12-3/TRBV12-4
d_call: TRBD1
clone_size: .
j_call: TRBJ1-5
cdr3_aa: CASRTGNQPQHF
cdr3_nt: TGTGCCAGCCGGACAGGGAATCAGCCCCAGCATTTT

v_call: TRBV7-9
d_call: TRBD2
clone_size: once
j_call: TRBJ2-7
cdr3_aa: CASSSTSGGSYEQYF
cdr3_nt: TGTGCCAGCAGCTCAACTAGCGGGGGATCCTACGAGCAGTACTTC